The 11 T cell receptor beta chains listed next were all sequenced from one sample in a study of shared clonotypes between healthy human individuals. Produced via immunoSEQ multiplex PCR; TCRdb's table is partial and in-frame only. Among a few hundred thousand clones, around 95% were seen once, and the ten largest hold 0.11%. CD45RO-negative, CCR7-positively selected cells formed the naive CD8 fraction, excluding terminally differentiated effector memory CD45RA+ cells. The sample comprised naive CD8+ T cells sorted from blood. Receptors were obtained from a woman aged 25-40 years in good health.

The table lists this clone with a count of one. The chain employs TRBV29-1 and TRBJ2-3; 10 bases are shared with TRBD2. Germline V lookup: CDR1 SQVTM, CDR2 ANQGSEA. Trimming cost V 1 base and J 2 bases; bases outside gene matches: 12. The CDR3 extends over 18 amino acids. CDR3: CSVEVAGGLGEYTDTQYF. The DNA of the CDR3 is TGCAGCGTTGAAGTAGCGGGAGGTTTGGGGGAATACACAGATACGCAGTATTTT.

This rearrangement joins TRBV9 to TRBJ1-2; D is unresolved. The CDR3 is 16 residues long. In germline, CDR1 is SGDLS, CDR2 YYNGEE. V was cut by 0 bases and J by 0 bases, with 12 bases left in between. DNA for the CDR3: TGTGCCAGCAGCGTAGCTCGGACCACTTCTAACTATGGCTACACCTTC. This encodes CASSVARTTSNYGYTF.

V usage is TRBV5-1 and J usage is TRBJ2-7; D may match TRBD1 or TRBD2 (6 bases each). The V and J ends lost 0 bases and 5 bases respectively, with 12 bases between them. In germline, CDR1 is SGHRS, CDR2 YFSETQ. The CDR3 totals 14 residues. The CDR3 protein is CASSLGQGRNEQYF. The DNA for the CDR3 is TGCGCCAGCAGCTTGGGGCAGGGGAGGAACGAGCAGTACTTC.

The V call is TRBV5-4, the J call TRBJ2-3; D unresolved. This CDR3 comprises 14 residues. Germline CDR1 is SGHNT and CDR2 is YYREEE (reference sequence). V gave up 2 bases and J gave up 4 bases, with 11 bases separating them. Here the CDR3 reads CASSFWANSDTQYF. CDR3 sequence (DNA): TGTGCCAGCAGCTTCTGGGCAAATTCAGATACGCAGTATTTT.

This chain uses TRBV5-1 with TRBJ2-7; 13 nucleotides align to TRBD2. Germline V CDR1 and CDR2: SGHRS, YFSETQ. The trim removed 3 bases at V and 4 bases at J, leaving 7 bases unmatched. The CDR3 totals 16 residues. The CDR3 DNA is TGCGCCAGCAGCTCCTCCGGGACTAGCGGGAAGTACGAGCAGTACTTC. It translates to CASSSSGTSGKYEQYF. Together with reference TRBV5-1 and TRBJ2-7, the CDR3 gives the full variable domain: KAGVTQTPRYLIKTRGQQVTLSCSPISGHRSVSWYQQTPGQGLQFLFEYFSETQRNKGNFPGRFSGRQFSNSRSEMNVSTLELGDSALYLCASSSSGTSGKYEQYFGPGTRLTVT.

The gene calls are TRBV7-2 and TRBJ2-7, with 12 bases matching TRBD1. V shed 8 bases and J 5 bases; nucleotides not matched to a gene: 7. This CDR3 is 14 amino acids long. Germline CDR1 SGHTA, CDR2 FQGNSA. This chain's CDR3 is CASSAGTGGNEQYF. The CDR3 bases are TGTGCCAGCTCAGCCGGGACAGGGGGCAACGAGCAGTACTTC.

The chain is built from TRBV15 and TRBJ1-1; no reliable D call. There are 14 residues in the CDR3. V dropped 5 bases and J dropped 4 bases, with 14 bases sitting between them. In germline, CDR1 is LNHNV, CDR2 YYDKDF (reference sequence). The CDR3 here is CATSRLSRGTEAFF. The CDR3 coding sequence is TGTGCCACCAGCCGACTTTCACGGGGCACTGAAGCTTTCTTT.

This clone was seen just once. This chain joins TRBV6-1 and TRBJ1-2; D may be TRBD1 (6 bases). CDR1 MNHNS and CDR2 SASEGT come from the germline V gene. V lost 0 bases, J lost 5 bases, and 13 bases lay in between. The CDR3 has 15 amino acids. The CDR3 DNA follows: TGTGCCAGCAGTGAAGCGTTGGGGACATATTATGGCTACACCTTC. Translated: CASSEALGTYYGYTF.

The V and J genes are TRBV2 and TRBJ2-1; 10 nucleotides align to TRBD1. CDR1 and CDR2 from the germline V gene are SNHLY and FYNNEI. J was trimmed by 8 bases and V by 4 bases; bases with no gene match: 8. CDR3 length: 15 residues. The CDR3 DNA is TGTGCCAGCAGTGCTTGGGACAGGGGCCTGGATGAGCAGTTCTTC. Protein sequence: CASSAWDRGLDEQFF.

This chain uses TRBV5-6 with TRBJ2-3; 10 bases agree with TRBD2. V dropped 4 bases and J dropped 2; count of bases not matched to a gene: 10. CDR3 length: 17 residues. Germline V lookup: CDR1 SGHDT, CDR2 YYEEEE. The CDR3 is CASSPGTSEWDTDTQYF. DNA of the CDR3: TGTGCCAGCAGCCCCGGGACTAGCGAGTGGGACACAGATACGCAGTATTTT.

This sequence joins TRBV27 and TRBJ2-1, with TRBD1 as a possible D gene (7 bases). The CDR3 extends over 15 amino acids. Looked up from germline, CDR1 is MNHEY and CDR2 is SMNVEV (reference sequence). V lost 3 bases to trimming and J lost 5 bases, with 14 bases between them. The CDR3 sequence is CASSLRDSRHNEQFF. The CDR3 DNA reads TGTGCCAGCAGTTTGCGGGACAGCCGACACAATGAGCAGTTCTTC.